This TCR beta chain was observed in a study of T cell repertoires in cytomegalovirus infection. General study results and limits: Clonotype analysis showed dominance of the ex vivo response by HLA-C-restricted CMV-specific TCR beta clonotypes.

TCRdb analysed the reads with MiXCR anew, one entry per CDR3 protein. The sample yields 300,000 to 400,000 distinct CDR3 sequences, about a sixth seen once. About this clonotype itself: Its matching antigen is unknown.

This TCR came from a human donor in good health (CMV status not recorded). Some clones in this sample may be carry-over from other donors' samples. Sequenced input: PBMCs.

CDR3 DNA: TGTGCCAGCAGGGACCTAGTTGGAAACACCATATATTTT. Translating gives CASRDLVGNTIYF. The chain recombines TRBV12-3 or TRBV12-4 with TRBJ1-3; D is ambiguous. V was trimmed by 6 bases and J by 3 bases, leaving 9 bases between them. The CDR3 consists of 13 residues.